This entry lists 13 T cell receptor beta chains sequenced from one sample in a study of T cells after yellow fever vaccination. One entry per CDR3 protein results from TCRdb running MiXCR on the 5' RACE reads. Seen here are 300,000 to 400,000 distinct CDR3 sequences, 4% observed once, and the top ten hold roughly a quarter. This specimen was PBMCs, taken 5 days after the yellow fever booster vaccination. The receptors were sampled from a man aged 18 to 30 who received the YFV17D yellow fever vaccine.

The sample holds many counts of this clonotype. The chain links TRBV7-2 to TRBJ2-7; TRBD2 matches 7 bases. With V trimmed by 5 bases and J by 6 bases, 7 bases remained unmatched. CDR3 length equals 13 residues. Germline V gives CDR1 SGHTA, CDR2 FQGNSA. The CDR3 DNA sequence: TGTGCCAGCAGCGGGGCAGCGGGGTTCGAGCAGTACGTC. Encoded protein: CASSGAAGFEQYV.

The V and J genes are TRBV28 and TRBJ1-2; 9 nucleotides agree with TRBD1. CDR1 is MDHEN and CDR2 is SYDVKM in the germline V gene. The CDR3 totals 16 residues. The V gene end was trimmed by 6 bases and the J gene end by 7 bases; junction bases not matched to a gene: 15. The CDR3 reads CASSLGGGTGLSGYTF. The CDR3 nucleotides are TGTGCCAGCAGCCTAGGGGGAGGGACAGGGTTAAGTGGCTACACCTTC.

The chain couples TRBV10-3 to TRBJ2-3; no reliable D call. The CDR3 spans 14 residues. Germline V lookup: CDR1 ENHRY, CDR2 SYGVKD. The germline V and J ends were trimmed by 6 bases and 1 base, with 11 bases remaining between them. The CDR3 coding sequence is TGTGCCATCAGCCACCCCCTGGGCACAGATACGCAGTATTTT. It codes for CAISHPLGTDTQYF.

This clonotype was seen repeatedly, ten times or more. The gene calls are TRBV29-1 and TRBJ2-5; 7 positions agree with TRBD1. There are 13 residues in the CDR3. The V gene end was trimmed by 5 bases and the J gene end by 3 bases; junction bases not matched to a gene: 6. CDR1 is SQVTM, CDR2 ANQGSEA, per germline. For the CDR3, the DNA is TGCAGCGTTACCGGACAGGACGAAGAGACCCAGTACTTC. This translates into CSVTGQDEETQYF.

This clonotype was found a few times. The gene calls are TRBV19 and TRBJ2-1; D might be TRBD2 (6 bases). The germline V gene encodes CDR1 LNHDA and CDR2 SQIVND (reference sequence). V was clipped by 9 bases and J by 7 bases, with 13 bases between them. The CDR3 extends over 12 amino acids. In DNA form, the CDR3 reads TGTGCCAGCGGGGGACGGGGGAATGAGCAGTTCTTC. Protein product: CASGGRGNEQFF. Complete variable domain (other parts from reference TRBV19 and TRBJ2-1): DGGITQSPKYLFRKEGQNVTLSCEQNLNHDAMYWYRQDPGQGLRLIYYSQIVNDFQKGDIAEGYSVSREKKESFPLTVTSAQKNPTAFYLCASGGRGNEQFFGPGTRLTVL.

Only a few counts were recorded for this clonotype. This rearrangement joins TRBV18 to TRBJ1-1; D ambiguous. V was clipped by 2 bases and J by 1 base, with 5 bases between them. CDR1 and CDR2 (germline): KGHSH, LQKENI. This CDR3 has 13 residues. CDR3 loop: CASSPNRNTEAFF. As DNA, the CDR3 is TGTGCCAGCTCACCAAACCGGAACACTGAAGCTTTCTTT.

This clonotype was seen a few times. The J gene is TRBJ1-5, the V gene TRBV7-2, with D possibly TRBD1 on 5 matching bases. The germline V and J ends were trimmed by 4 bases and 11 bases, with 15 bases remaining between them. Germline V gene data show CDR1 as SGHTA and CDR2 as FQGNSA. The CDR3 sequence is 13 residues long. The CDR3 coding sequence is TGTGCCAGCAGCTCTGGGCAGGGTAAGACCCAGCATTTT. It specifies CASSSGQGKTQHF.

The chain carries TRBV5-4 and TRBJ2-5, with 13 bases aligning to TRBD2. Germline CDR1 reads SGHNT; CDR2 reads YYREEE (reference sequence). Trimming removed 4 bases from V and 4 bases from J; junction bases left unmatched: 7. CDR3 length: 16 residues. CDR3 protein: CASSEGLAGIGETQYF. The CDR3 nucleotides read TGTGCCAGCAGCGAGGGACTAGCGGGGATAGGAGAGACCCAGTACTTC.

The chain uses TRBV5-1 and TRBJ1-3, with a tentative D call TRBD1 (5 bases). Germline CDR1 SGHRS, CDR2 YFSETQ. The CDR3 is made up of 14 amino acids. V lost 4 bases to trimming and J lost 3 bases, with 11 bases between them. The CDR3 region has the DNA TGCGCCAGCAGCCCAGGGACGTATGGAAACACCATATATTTT. This codes for CASSPGTYGNTIYF.

This chain joins TRBV27 and TRBJ1-2; D call uncertain. Germline CDR1 MNHEY, CDR2 SMNVEV (reference sequence). The CDR3 contains 14 residues. Between the trimmed V and J ends, which lost 7 bases and 3 bases, there was a span of 15 bases. The DNA of the CDR3 is TGTGCCAGCACCCCCCGGGCGGCCCACTATGGCTACACCTTC. As protein: CASTPRAAHYGYTF.

This clonotype was seen only a few times. A read error may produce the germline difference seen at one junction end. The rearrangement joins TRBV20-1 to TRBJ2-6, with D perhaps TRBD2 (7 bases). The CDR3 runs 12 residues. CDR1 is DFQATT, CDR2 SNEGSKA, per germline (reference sequence). The CDR3 loop reads CGGAHGANVLTF. The CDR3 coding sequence is TGTGGGGGGGCGCATGGGGCCAACGTCCTGACTTTC.

CDR3 DNA sequence: TGCAGTGCTAGCTTTGTCGCGGGGGGGTCCTCCTACGAGCAGTACGTC. This codes for CSASFVAGGSSYEQYV. The V call is TRBV20-1, the J call TRBJ2-7; TRBD2 matches at 9 bases. Germline loops: CDR1 DFQATT, CDR2 SNEGSKA (reference sequence). Trimming removed 3 bases from V and 0 bases from J; junction bases left unmatched: 9. This CDR3 region has 16 residues.

This clonotype was detected many times. The J gene is TRBJ1-2, the V gene TRBV6-5, with D possibly TRBD1 on 5 matching bases. The CDR3 covers 13 residues. The germline V gene has CDR1 MNHEY and CDR2 SVGAGI. Trimming cost V 8 bases and J 4 bases, with 14 bases left between them. Here the CDR3 reads CASWDPGTYGYTF. CDR3 DNA sequence: TGTGCCAGCTGGGACCCCGGCACCTATGGCTACACCTTC.